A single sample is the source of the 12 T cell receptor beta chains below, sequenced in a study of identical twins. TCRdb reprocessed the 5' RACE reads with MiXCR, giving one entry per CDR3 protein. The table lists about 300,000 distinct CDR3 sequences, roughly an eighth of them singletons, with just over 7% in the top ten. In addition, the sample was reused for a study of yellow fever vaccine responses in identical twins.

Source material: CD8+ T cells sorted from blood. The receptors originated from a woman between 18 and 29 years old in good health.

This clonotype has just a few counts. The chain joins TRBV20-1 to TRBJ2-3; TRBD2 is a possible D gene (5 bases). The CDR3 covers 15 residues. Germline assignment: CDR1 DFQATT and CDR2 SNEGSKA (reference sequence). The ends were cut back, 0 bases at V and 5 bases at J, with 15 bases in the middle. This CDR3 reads CSAREGGYEVDTQYF. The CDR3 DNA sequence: TGCAGTGCTAGAGAGGGCGGGTACGAGGTAGATACGCAGTATTTT.

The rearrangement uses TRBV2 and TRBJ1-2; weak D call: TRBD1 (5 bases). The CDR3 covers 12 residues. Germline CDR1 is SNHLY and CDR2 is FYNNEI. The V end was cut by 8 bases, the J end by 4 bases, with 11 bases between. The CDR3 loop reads CASAGQPYGYTF. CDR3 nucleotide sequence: TGTGCCAGCGCAGGACAACCCTATGGCTACACCTTC.

CDR3 sequence (DNA): TGTGCCAGCAGTGAAAGGGGGGGATCATCCTACGAGCAGTACGTC. This encodes CASSERGGSSYEQYV. V is TRBV6-1 and J is TRBJ2-7; D is possibly TRBD2 (7 bases). This CDR3 is built from 15 residues. Germline V gene lookup returns CDR1 MNHNS and CDR2 SASEGT. Trimming stripped 2 bases from V and 1 base from J, with 12 bases between.

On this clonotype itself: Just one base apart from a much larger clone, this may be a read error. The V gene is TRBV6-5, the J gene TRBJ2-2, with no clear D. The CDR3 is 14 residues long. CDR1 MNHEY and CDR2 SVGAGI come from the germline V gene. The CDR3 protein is CASSYGLNNGELFF. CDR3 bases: TGTGCCAGCAGTTACGGATTGAACAACGGGGAGCTGTTTTTT.

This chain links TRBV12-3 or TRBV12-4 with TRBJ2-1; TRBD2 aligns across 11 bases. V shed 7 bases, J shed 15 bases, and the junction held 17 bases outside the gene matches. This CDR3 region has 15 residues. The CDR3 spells CASTPGGLAGPFRFF. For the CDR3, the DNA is TGTGCCAGCACCCCCGGAGGACTAGCGGGCCCGTTTCGGTTCTTC.

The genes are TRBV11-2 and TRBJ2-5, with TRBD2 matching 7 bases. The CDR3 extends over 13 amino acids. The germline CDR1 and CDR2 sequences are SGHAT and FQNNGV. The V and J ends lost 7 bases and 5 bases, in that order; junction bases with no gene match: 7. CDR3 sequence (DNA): TGTGCCAGCACCTTGGGACTAACGGAGACCCAGTACTTC. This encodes CASTLGLTETQYF.

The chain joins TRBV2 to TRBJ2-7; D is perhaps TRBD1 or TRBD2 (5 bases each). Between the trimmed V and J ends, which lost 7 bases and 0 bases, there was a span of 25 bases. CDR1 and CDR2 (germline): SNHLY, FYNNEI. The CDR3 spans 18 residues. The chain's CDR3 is CASTLGDYGDPTSYEQYF. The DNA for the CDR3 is TGTGCCAGCACTCTAGGAGATTATGGGGACCCAACCTCCTACGAGCAGTACTTC. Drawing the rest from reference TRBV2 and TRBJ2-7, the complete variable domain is EPEVTQTPSHQVTQMGQEVILRCVPISNHLYFYWYRQILGQKVEFLVSFYNNEISEKSEIFDDQFSVERPDGSNFTLKIRSTKLEDSAMYFCASTLGDYGDPTSYEQYFGPGTRLTVT.

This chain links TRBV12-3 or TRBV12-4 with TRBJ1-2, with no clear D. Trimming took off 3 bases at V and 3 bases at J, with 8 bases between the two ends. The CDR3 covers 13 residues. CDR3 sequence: CASSFAEHYGYTF. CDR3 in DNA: TGTGCCAGCAGTTTCGCAGAGCACTATGGCTACACCTTC.

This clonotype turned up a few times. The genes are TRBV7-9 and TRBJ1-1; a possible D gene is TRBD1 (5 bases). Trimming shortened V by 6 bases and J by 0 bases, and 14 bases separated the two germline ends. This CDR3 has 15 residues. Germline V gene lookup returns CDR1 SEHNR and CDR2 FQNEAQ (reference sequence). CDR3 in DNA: TGTGCCAGCAGGGGGGAGGGCTTCTTGAACACTGAAGCTTTCTTT. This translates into CASRGEGFLNTEAFF.

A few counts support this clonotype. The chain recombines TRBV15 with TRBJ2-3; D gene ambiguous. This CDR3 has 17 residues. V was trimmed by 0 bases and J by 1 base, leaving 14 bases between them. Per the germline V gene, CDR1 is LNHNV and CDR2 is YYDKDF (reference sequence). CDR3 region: CATSRDRISAGTDTQYF. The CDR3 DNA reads TGTGCCACCAGCAGAGATCGGATAAGCGCTGGCACAGATACGCAGTATTTT.

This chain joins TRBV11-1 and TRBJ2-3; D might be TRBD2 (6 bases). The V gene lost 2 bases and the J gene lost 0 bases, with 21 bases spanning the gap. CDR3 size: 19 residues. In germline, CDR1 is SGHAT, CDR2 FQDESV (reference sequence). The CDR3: CASSLQTGVNGVSTDTQYF. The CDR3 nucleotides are TGTGCCAGCAGCTTACAGACGGGAGTGAACGGGGTTAGCACAGATACGCAGTATTTT.

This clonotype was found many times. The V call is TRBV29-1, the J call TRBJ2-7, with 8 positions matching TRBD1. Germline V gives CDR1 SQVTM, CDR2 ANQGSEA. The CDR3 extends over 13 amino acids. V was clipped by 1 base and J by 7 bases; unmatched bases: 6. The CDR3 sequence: CSVEGDRLGEQYF. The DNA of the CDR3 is TGCAGCGTTGAAGGGGACAGGCTGGGTGAGCAGTACTTC.